These 22 T cell receptor beta chains came from one sample sequenced in a study of blood T cell repertoires in COVID-19. The method was immunoSEQ multiplex PCR; TCRdb's version includes in-frame clones alone and lacks a portion of them. This table holds about 390,000 clones, approximately 87% found once. Sequencing was performed on PBMCs or T cells enriched from blood (not recorded which). These receptors all stem from a woman between 50 and 59 years old who had recovered from COVID-19.

This chain joins TRBV5-1 and TRBJ2-7; 9 nucleotides align to TRBD1. The CDR3 runs to 16 residues. CDR1 and CDR2 (germline): SGHRS, YFSETQ. V was clipped by 2 bases and J by 2 bases; unmatched bases: 8. The CDR3 DNA is TGCGCCAGCAGCTTAGGAGGGACAGGGAGAACCTACGAGCAGTACTTC. Translating gives CASSLGGTGRTYEQYF.

The rearrangement joins TRBV6-1 to TRBJ2-7; tentative D call: TRBD1 (6 bases). Per germline, CDR1 MNHNS and CDR2 SASEGT. This CDR3 is built from 15 residues. Between the trimmed V and J ends, which lost 3 bases and 4 bases, there was a span of 16 bases. CDR3 DNA: TGTGCCAGCAGTGATTGGGGGCCGTCAAGGTACGAGCAGTACTTC. Translating it yields CASSDWGPSRYEQYF.

V and J are TRBV3-1 (or the pseudogene TRBV3-2) and TRBJ2-1, with D maybe TRBD1 (6 bases). Germline lookup yields CDR1 LGHDT and CDR2 YNNKEL (reference sequence). The CDR3 extends over 17 amino acids. The V and J ends lost 0 bases and 5 bases respectively, with 17 bases between them. In DNA form, the CDR3 reads TGTGCCAGCAGCCAAGATGCAGGGGCTACCCTTCACAATGAGCAGTTCTTC. It yields the protein CASSQDAGATLHNEQFF.

The genes are TRBV27 and TRBJ1-5; no clear D gene. Germline V gene sequence: CDR1 MNHEY, CDR2 SMNVEV (reference sequence). This CDR3 has 16 amino acids. The V end lost 6 bases, the J end lost 2 bases, and 17 bases lay between the germline ends. This CDR3 is CASRPIRGYGNQPQHF. As DNA, the CDR3 is TGTGCCAGCAGACCCATTCGGGGATACGGCAATCAGCCCCAGCATTTT.

The chain has TRBV9 and TRBJ2-1; 7 positions match TRBD2. The CDR3 has 17 residues. Trimming cost V 5 bases and J 8 bases; bases outside gene matches: 19. Germline lookup yields CDR1 SGDLS and CDR2 YYNGEE. CDR3 protein: CASSANPRLASVDEQFF. As DNA, the CDR3 is TGTGCCAGCAGTGCCAATCCTAGACTAGCTAGCGTCGATGAGCAGTTCTTC.

The table lists this clone with a count of one. The chain links TRBV2 to TRBJ1-1, with 9 bases matching TRBD1. The CDR3 spans 15 residues. J gave up 0 bases and V 5 bases, and 4 bases lay outside the gene matches. Germline V CDR1 and CDR2: SNHLY, FYNNEI. This CDR3 reads CASSYRGRVNTEAFF. For the CDR3, the DNA is TGTGCCAGCAGTTACAGGGGGCGAGTGAACACTGAAGCTTTCTTT.

About this clone itself: This specimen includes other DNA sequences encoding the same CDR3. This chain joins TRBV27 and TRBJ1-5; no clear D gene. The CDR3 has 13 residues. The ends were cut back, 3 bases at V and 4 bases at J, with 7 bases in the middle. Germline CDR1 MNHEY, CDR2 SMNVEV (reference sequence). CDR3 loop: CASSLRGNQPQHF. DNA of the CDR3: TGTGCCAGCAGTTTGCGAGGAAATCAGCCCCAGCATTTT.

The chain carries TRBV6-5 and TRBJ2-1; TRBD2 matches 10 bases. This CDR3 spans 15 amino acids. With V trimmed by 2 bases and J by 3 bases, 1 base remained unmatched. CDR1 and CDR2 (germline): MNHEY, SVGAGI. The CDR3 DNA follows: TGTGCCAGCAGTTACGGACTAGCGGTCTACAATGAGCAGTTCTTC. Encoded protein: CASSYGLAVYNEQFF.

V and J are TRBV7-6 and TRBJ1-1; D unclear. This CDR3 region has 18 residues. CDR1 is SGHVS and CDR2 is FNYEAQ in the germline V gene. The ends were cut back, 1 base at V and 6 bases at J, with 24 bases in the middle. CDR3 region: CASSLDQPIQERFAEAFF. As DNA, the CDR3 is TGTGCCAGCAGCTTAGATCAGCCCATTCAGGAACGTTTTGCTGAAGCTTTCTTT.

The V call is TRBV27, the J call TRBJ1-1; 9 positions match TRBD1. CDR3 length: 12 amino acids. Germline values: CDR1 MNHEY, CDR2 SMNVEV (reference sequence). Trimming at V came to 5 bases and at J to 11 bases, leaving 6 bases not matched to a gene. The CDR3 sequence: CASSPRTGVAFF. CDR3 bases: TGTGCCAGCAGTCCAAGGACAGGGGTGGCTTTCTTT.

The chain employs TRBV28 and TRBJ1-2; D is possibly TRBD1 (6 bases). V lost 6 bases and J 0 bases, leaving 8 bases between the germline ends. Germline-derived CDR1 and CDR2 are MDHEN and SYDVKM. CDR3 size: 13 residues. The CDR3 is CASRRTANYGYTF. CDR3 nucleotide sequence: TGTGCCAGCAGGAGGACAGCTAACTATGGCTACACCTTC.

The chain couples TRBV2 to TRBJ2-7, with 8 nucleotides matching TRBD1. This CDR3 has 13 residues. With 6 bases clipped from V and 4 bases from J, the junction kept 5 bases outside the gene matches. Germline CDR1 and CDR2: SNHLY and FYNNEI. CDR3 sequence reads: CASRPTGEYEQYF. DNA of the CDR3: TGTGCCAGCAGACCGACAGGGGAGTACGAGCAGTACTTC. The full variable domain, its missing parts supplied by reference TRBV2 and TRBJ2-7, is EPEVTQTPSHQVTQMGQEVILRCVPISNHLYFYWYRQILGQKVEFLVSFYNNEISEKSEIFDDQFSVERPDGSNFTLKIRSTKLEDSAMYFCASRPTGEYEQYFGPGTRLTVT.

The chain has TRBV2 and TRBJ1-5; tentatively, D is TRBD1 (5 bases). V lost 5 bases and J lost 2, with 7 bases in between. The CDR3 totals 13 residues. From germline, CDR1 is SNHLY and CDR2 FYNNEI. The DNA of the CDR3 is TGTGCCAGCAGTTGGGGGGGCAATCAGCCCCAGCATTTT. This sequence encodes CASSWGGNQPQHF.

This clone was observed once. The chain is built from TRBV2 and TRBJ1-5; D possibly corresponds to TRBD1 (6 bases). The CDR3 extends over 15 amino acids. CDR1 and CDR2 (germline): SNHLY, FYNNEI. The V gene lost 7 bases and the J gene lost 0 bases, with 13 bases spanning the gap. The DNA of the CDR3 is TGTGCCAGCACCCCGGACAGATATAGCAATCAGCCCCAGCATTTT. This translates into CASTPDRYSNQPQHF.

The V call is TRBV5-6, the J call TRBJ2-7; the match to TRBD1 covers 7 bases. This CDR3 is built from 14 residues. V gave up 4 bases and J gave up 6 bases; unmatched junction bases: 10. CDR1 SGHDT and CDR2 YYEEEE come from the germline V gene. The CDR3 spells CASSHPGQFGEQYF. The CDR3 region has the DNA TGTGCCAGCAGCCACCCGGGACAGTTTGGCGAGCAGTACTTC.

V is TRBV4-3 and J is TRBJ1-5; maybe TRBD1 (5 bases). Germline V gene data show CDR1 as LGHNA and CDR2 as YSLEER. The CDR3 spans 17 residues. Trimming removed 0 bases at V and 3 bases at J, with 15 bases between. CDR3 in amino acids: CASSQDWSGAHNQPQHF. CDR3 coding DNA: TGCGCCAGCAGCCAAGATTGGAGCGGGGCCCACAATCAGCCCCAGCATTTT.

V and J are TRBV4-1 and TRBJ2-1; 9 bases match TRBD2. V was pared by 2 bases and J by 4 bases, with 6 bases of the junction left unmatched. Germline loops: CDR1 MGHRA, CDR2 YSYEKL. This CDR3 has 16 amino acids. Written as DNA, the CDR3 is TGCGCCAGCAGCCAATTTGGACTAGCGATATACAATGAGCAGTTCTTC. It encodes CASSQFGLAIYNEQFF.

The chain joins TRBV29-1 to TRBJ1-2; TRBD1 might be the D (5 bases). The length of the CDR3 is 12 residues. Trimming took 7 bases from V and 3 from J, leaving 12 bases between them. Looked up from germline, CDR1 is SQVTM and CDR2 is ANQGSEA. CDR3 in DNA: TGCAGCGGTCTGACAGAGGACTATGGCTACACCTTC. Amino acid sequence: CSGLTEDYGYTF.

V gene TRBV28 combines with J gene TRBJ1-2, with a tentative D call TRBD1 (5 bases). Germline CDR1 MDHEN, CDR2 SYDVKM. CDR3 length: 14 amino acids. Trimming left V 3 bases short and J 5 bases short, with 13 bases between. The CDR3 protein is CASSLAGLFYGYTF. The CDR3 region has the DNA TGTGCCAGCAGTTTGGCAGGGTTGTTTTATGGCTACACCTTC.

This clone was observed a single time. The J gene is TRBJ1-4, the V gene TRBV7-9; no definite D call. Between the trimmed V and J ends, which lost 5 bases and 8 bases, there was a span of 15 bases. The CDR3 extends over 14 amino acids. CDR1 and CDR2 (germline): SEHNR, FQNEAQ (reference sequence). The CDR3 nucleotides are TGTGCCAGCAGCCCCGGACTCGGCAGCGAAAAACTGTTTTTT. It codes for CASSPGLGSEKLFF.

The rearrangement joins TRBV5-5 to TRBJ1-6; 7 positions match TRBD1. This CDR3 region has 19 residues. The germline V gene has CDR1 SGHKS and CDR2 YYEKEE (reference sequence). The junction had 13 bases not matched to a gene; V was cut back by 4 bases and J by 0 bases. Here the CDR3 DNA reads TGTGCCAGCAGCCTCCCGGGACAGAAGATTAGCTCCTATAATTCACCCCTCCACTTT. Residues: CASSLPGQKISSYNSPLHF.

This rearrangement joins TRBV10-3 to TRBJ1-2, with D possibly TRBD1 on 5 matching bases. The CDR3 is 15 residues long. The germline gives CDR1 ENHRY, CDR2 SYGVKD. With 3 bases removed from V and 6 bases from J, the gap between germline ends came to 17 bases. The CDR3 DNA follows: TGTGCCATCAGTGAAGGGGAGGGGATAAAGGATGGCTACACCTTC. Protein sequence: CAISEGEGIKDGYTF.